A single sample is the source of the 10 T cell receptor beta chains below, sequenced in a study of T cell responses to AZD1222 COVID-19 vaccine. This table comes from immunoSEQ multiplex PCR, and its TCRdb copy is limited to in-frame clones, with some not included. The sample holds some 150,000 clones; roughly 90% are singletons and the top ten take 2.5% to 3.5%. Material: peripheral blood, obtained on day 0 of AZD1222 vaccination. Receptors were obtained from an adult in good health.

This chain uses TRBV28 with TRBJ2-7, with 10 bases fitting TRBD2. V trimming: 6 bases; J trimming: 3 bases; junction bases outside the gene matches: 8. The CDR3 spans 15 residues. From germline, CDR1 is MDHEN and CDR2 SYDVKM. The DNA of the CDR3 is TGTGCCAGCAGGGGTAGCGGGAGGTCGCTCTACGAGCAGTACTTC. It codes for CASRGSGRSLYEQYF.

V usage is TRBV29-1 and J usage is TRBJ2-7; TRBD2 matches 9 bases. Per the germline V gene, CDR1 is SQVTM and CDR2 is ANQGSEA. The length of the CDR3 is 14 residues. V trimming: 4 bases; J trimming: 4 bases; junction bases outside the gene matches: 8. CDR3 sequence (DNA): TGCAGCGTTGGTCCCTTAGCGGGAGAGTACGAGCAGTACTTC. Translation gives CSVGPLAGEYEQYF.

Comments on this clone: This sample also contains other DNA sequences that code for the same CDR3. V is TRBV5-5 and J is TRBJ1-5; no firm D call. This CDR3 contains 13 residues. Trimming pared 0 bases from V and 7 bases from J, leaving 8 bases between. Germline CDR1 is SGHKS and CDR2 is YYEKEE (reference sequence). The CDR3 DNA reads as TGTGCCAGCAGCTTGGGGCTCAACCAGCCCCAGCATTTT. It encodes CASSLGLNQPQHF.

This clone was seen a handful of times. J is TRBJ1-1 and V is TRBV27; D is perhaps TRBD1 (5 bases). Trimming pared 0 bases from V and 5 bases from J, leaving 19 bases between. The CDR3 consists of 17 residues. Germline CDR1 is MNHEY and CDR2 is SMNVEV (reference sequence). The CDR3 nucleotides are TGTGCCAGCAGTTTATCCCTAGGGAGGGGTTGGGAGACTGAAGCTTTCTTT. This translates into CASSLSLGRGWETEAFF.

V is TRBV4-1 and J is TRBJ2-3; D gene ambiguous. This CDR3 is built from 15 residues. V lost 1 base and J 2 bases, leaving 10 bases between the germline ends. The V gene's germline CDR1 is MGHRA and CDR2 YSYEKL. The CDR3 loop is CASSQGKGYTDTQYF. The CDR3 DNA sequence: TGCGCCAGCAGCCAAGGGAAGGGTTACACAGATACGCAGTATTTT.

The chain links TRBV24-1 to TRBJ2-1; weak D call: TRBD1 (5 bases). V lost 5 bases and J lost 5, with 12 bases in between. The CDR3 is 14 residues long. CDR1 and CDR2 from the germline V gene are KGHDR and SFDVKD. CDR3 nucleotide sequence: TGTGCCACCAGTGGCCAGGGCCGAGACAATGAGCAGTTCTTC. It specifies CATSGQGRDNEQFF.

The V call is TRBV7-8, the J call TRBJ1-5; weak D call: TRBD1 (5 bases). V was shortened by 1 base and J by 3 bases, with 16 bases between the two germline ends. The CDR3 sequence is 17 residues long. Germline CDR1 is SGHVS and CDR2 is FQNEAQ. DNA of the CDR3: TGTGCCAGCAGCTTAGAATCGCTGGGGCTGGTCAATCAGCCCCAGCATTTT. Its translation: CASSLESLGLVNQPQHF.

The V call is TRBV18, the J call TRBJ1-5; 7 bases match TRBD1. The CDR3 covers 15 residues. Germline V CDR1 and CDR2: KGHSH, LQKENI. Unmatched junction bases numbered 7, after V lost 5 bases and J lost 3 bases. The CDR3: CASSSTGVPNQPQHF. CDR3 nucleotides: TGTGCCAGCTCATCAACAGGGGTCCCCAATCAGCCCCAGCATTTT.

The chain links TRBV2 to TRBJ2-1; TRBD2 is a possible D gene (5 bases). Germline V gives CDR1 SNHLY, CDR2 FYNNEI. This CDR3 is built from 13 residues. V was shortened by 3 bases and J by 9 bases, with 12 bases between the two germline ends. CDR3 in DNA: TGTGCCAGCAGTGAGGGAGCGGAAACTGAGCAGTTCTTC. Amino acids: CASSEGAETEQFF.

J is TRBJ1-2 and V is TRBV7-9; D is unclear. The length of the CDR3 is 15 residues. V gave up 6 bases and J gave up 0 bases, with 14 bases separating them. CDR1 is SEHNR and CDR2 is FQNEAQ in the germline V gene (reference sequence). CDR3 sequence: CASSHSGRANYGYTF. The DNA of the CDR3 is TGTGCCAGCAGTCACTCCGGCCGGGCTAACTATGGCTACACCTTC.